The clone carrying this T cell receptor beta chain appeared once. Its antigen is undetermined. This table comes from immunoSEQ multiplex PCR, and its TCRdb copy is limited to in-frame clones, with some not included. The data show tens of thousands of clones, 85% to 90% seen once. This sample was taken from a study of OX40 agonist ivuxolimab in advanced cancers. Points from the study as a whole: A proportion of nonresponders additionally exhibited low normalized T-cell clonal expansion.

Researchers took blood at baseline, on cycle 4 day 1, and on cycle 7 day 1. This CDR3 has 10 amino acids. The germline V gene encodes CDR1 MDHEN and CDR2 SYDVKM. The V end was cut by 5 bases, the J end by 5 bases, with 4 bases between. The sample was CD4+ or CD8+ T cells sorted from blood, taken in a trial of the OX40 agonist ivuxolimab. The receptor was isolated from an adult with an advanced solid tumor such as melanoma, head and neck, liver or kidney cancer. The chain links TRBV28 to TRBJ2-7; unclear D gene. For the CDR3, the DNA is TGTGCCAGCAGTACCCACGAGCAGTACTTC. Protein sequence: CASSTHEQYF. The full variable domain, in which reference TRBV28 and TRBJ2-7 provide the parts outside the CDR3, is DVKVTQSSRYLVKRTGEKVFLECVQDMDHENMFWYRQDPGLGLRLIYFSYDVKMKEKGDIPEGYSVSREKKERFSLILESASTNQTSMYLCASSTHEQYFGPGTRLTVT.